Below are 26 T cell receptor beta chains sequenced from a single sample in a study of T cell responses to AZD1222 COVID-19 vaccine. The table came from immunoSEQ multiplex PCR; TCRdb's copy has only in-frame clones and leaves some out. Of approximately 190,000 clones in the sample, 85% to 95% are singletons; the top ten hold 9.2%. This specimen was peripheral blood, taken on day 0 of AZD1222 vaccination. These receptor sequences come from an adult in good health.

The gene calls are TRBV5-1 and TRBJ2-3, with TRBD2 as a possible D gene (5 bases). V gave up 5 bases and J gave up 0 bases, with 13 bases separating them. Per the germline V gene, CDR1 is SGHRS and CDR2 is YFSETQ. The CDR3 totals 15 residues. For the CDR3, the DNA is TGCGCCAGCAGGGATCAGCGGAGAAGCACAGATACGCAGTATTTT. This translates into CASRDQRRSTDTQYF.

This clone was detected only a few times. The rearrangement joins TRBV27 to TRBJ2-2; 9 bases align to TRBD1. Germline trimming cut 6 bases from V and 6 bases from J; bases unmatched to any gene: 8. Per germline, CDR1 MNHEY and CDR2 SMNVEV (reference sequence). The CDR3 contains 15 residues. CDR3 nucleotides: TGTGCCAGCAGCCCGGGACAGGGAGTTCCCGGGGAGCTGTTTTTT. Its protein product is CASSPGQGVPGELFF.

This chain uses TRBV4-1 with TRBJ2-1, with a tentative D call TRBD1 (7 bases). Germline CDR1 and CDR2: MGHRA and YSYEKL. Trimming removed 4 bases at V and 6 bases at J, with 19 bases between. The CDR3 extends over 16 amino acids. CDR3 region: CASSPRGDSLGNEQFF. Written as DNA, the CDR3 is TGCGCCAGCAGCCCCAGGGGGGATTCCTTAGGCAATGAGCAGTTCTTC.

The V call is TRBV24-1, the J call TRBJ1-5; D remains unclear. Germline CDR1 is KGHDR and CDR2 is SFDVKD. The CDR3 has 13 amino acids. The V end lost 8 bases, the J end lost 4 bases, and 11 bases lay between the germline ends. Here the CDR3 DNA reads TGTGCCACCAACGGGGATTGGAATCAGCCCCAGCATTTT. Its protein product is CATNGDWNQPQHF.

The chain joins TRBV19 to TRBJ1-2; possibly TRBD1 for D (6 bases). Trimming left V 5 bases short and J 4 bases short, with 17 bases between. From germline, CDR1 is LNHDA and CDR2 SQIVND (reference sequence). This CDR3 spans 15 amino acids. In DNA, the CDR3 is TGTGCCAGTAGTTCACAGGGCGGTCGGAGCTATGGCTACACCTTC. This sequence encodes CASSSQGGRSYGYTF.

This clone was found once. The CDR3 DNA reads TGCACCAGCAGCCAAAAACCCCTAGCGGGAGGGCCTCCAACCTACGAGCAGTACTTC. Protein sequence: CTSSQKPLAGGPPTYEQYF. This rearrangement joins TRBV1 to TRBJ2-7; TRBD2 reflects the table's D call only, with no check against the DNA. TRBV1 constitutes a pseudogene. The CDR3 totals 19 residues.

This chain links TRBV5-4 with TRBJ2-7, with 7 bases matching TRBD1. The CDR3 contains 15 residues. The J segment lost 2 bases and the V segment lost 4 bases, leaving 9 bases of the junction unmatched. Germline V gene sequence: CDR1 SGHNT, CDR2 YYREEE (reference sequence). The CDR3 coding sequence is TGTGCCAGCAGCCTAGAACCGGGACAGACCTACGAGCAGTACTTC. Translated, it gives CASSLEPGQTYEQYF.

The chain uses TRBV28 and TRBJ2-7, with 7 bases fitting TRBD2. V shed 4 bases and J 2 bases; nucleotides not matched to a gene: 8. Looked up from germline, CDR1 is MDHEN and CDR2 is SYDVKM. The CDR3 covers 15 residues. The chain's CDR3 is CASSSPGGSAYEQYF. In nucleotides, the CDR3 is TGTGCCAGCAGTTCCCCAGGCGGGAGTGCCTACGAGCAGTACTTC.

The J gene is TRBJ1-2, the V gene TRBV4-1; no reliable D call. V lost 1 base and J lost 8, with 14 bases in between. The CDR3 is 14 amino acids. Germline lookup yields CDR1 MGHRA and CDR2 YSYEKL. CDR3 region: CASSQAAGVEGYTF. The CDR3 region has the DNA TGCGCCAGCAGCCAAGCCGCGGGAGTAGAAGGCTACACCTTC.

This chain connects TRBV4-1 to TRBJ2-7; 13 bases match TRBD2. CDR3 length: 18 residues. Germline assignment: CDR1 MGHRA and CDR2 YSYEKL. Trimming cost V 1 base and J 2 bases; bases outside gene matches: 8. The CDR3, as DNA: TGCGCCAGCAGCCAAGGAGTGTGGACTAGCGGGAGTACCTACGAGCAGTACTTC. It translates to CASSQGVWTSGSTYEQYF.

The chain uses TRBV27 and TRBJ1-1; D gene ambiguous. The CDR3 is 11 residues long. The V end was cut by 10 bases, the J end by 1 base, with 7 bases between. Germline V CDR1 and CDR2: MNHEY, SMNVEV (reference sequence). DNA for the CDR3: TGTGCCACTTACAGGAACACTGAAGCTTTCTTT. This gives the protein CATYRNTEAFF.

The V call is TRBV7-8, the J call TRBJ1-2, with a weak D call TRBD1 (6 bases). Trimming removed 5 bases at V and 8 bases at J, with 18 bases between. The germline gives CDR1 SGHVS, CDR2 FQNEAQ. This CDR3 comprises 14 residues. CDR3 amino acids: CASSPGGGREGYTF. DNA of the CDR3: TGTGCCAGCAGCCCGGGAGGGGGGCGGGAAGGCTACACCTTC. The full variable domain, rest sourced from reference TRBV7-8 and TRBJ1-2, is GAGVSQSPRYKVAKRGQDVALRCDPISGHVSLFWYQQALGQGPEFLTYFQNEAQLDKSGLPSDRFFAERPEGSVSTLKIQRTQQEDSAVYLCASSPGGGREGYTFGSGTRLTVV.

The chain is built from TRBV21-1 and TRBJ2-5; the table assigns TRBD2, which was not confirmed against the DNA. TRBV21-1 is reported as a pseudogene. The CDR3 totals 13 residues. The CDR3 DNA is TGTGCCAGCAGCAAAGGTGCGAAGGAGACCCAGTACTTC. It codes for CASSKGAKETQYF.

V is TRBV5-4 and J is TRBJ2-3; 15 nucleotides agree with TRBD2. With 4 bases clipped from V and 1 base from J, the junction kept 4 bases outside the gene matches. Germline CDR1 is SGHNT and CDR2 is YYREEE (reference sequence). This CDR3 is built from 17 residues. CDR3 residues: CASSKGLAGGRTDTQYF. DNA of the CDR3: TGTGCCAGCAGCAAGGGACTAGCGGGAGGTCGCACAGATACGCAGTATTTT.

CDR3: CASKSRDVSYEQYF. The CDR3 region has the DNA TGCGCCAGTAAATCCCGGGACGTTTCCTACGAGCAGTACTTC. The chain has TRBV5-1 and TRBJ2-7; either TRBD1 or TRBD2 may supply D (5 bases each). The length of the CDR3 is 14 residues. The V and J ends lost 8 bases and 1 base respectively, with 16 bases between them. CDR1 and CDR2 from the germline V gene are SGHRS and YFSETQ.

The chain couples TRBV19 to TRBJ2-7; D gene unclear. CDR1 and CDR2 (germline): LNHDA, SQIVND (reference sequence). V lost 3 bases and J 2 bases, leaving 8 bases between the germline ends. There are 13 residues in the CDR3. The CDR3, as DNA: TGTGCCAGTAGTATGAACAGTGCCTACGAGCAGTACTTC. This codes for CASSMNSAYEQYF.

This sequence joins TRBV7-3 and TRBJ2-3, with TRBD2 as a possible D gene (5 bases). CDR3 length: 13 residues. Trimming removed 5 bases at V and 4 bases at J, with 10 bases between. Germline V gives CDR1 SGHTA, CDR2 FQGTGA. The CDR3 DNA reads TGTGCCAGCAGCCCCACTAGGTCAGATACGCAGTATTTT. Its translation is CASSPTRSDTQYF.

The chain recombines TRBV9 with TRBJ1-2; D may be TRBD1 (6 bases). V gave up 0 bases and J gave up 5 bases, with 20 bases separating them. The CDR3 runs to 17 residues. CDR1 SGDLS and CDR2 YYNGEE come from the germline V gene. The CDR3 bases are TGTGCCAGCAGCGTAGAACCTCCCCCCCCAGGGGAGTATGGCTACACCTTC. As protein: CASSVEPPPPGEYGYTF.

The V call is TRBV18, the J call TRBJ1-3; D remains ambiguous. CDR3 length: 14 residues. V was trimmed by 6 bases and J by 0 bases, leaving 9 bases between them. Germline loops: CDR1 KGHSH, CDR2 LQKENI. Here the CDR3 DNA reads TGTGCCAGCTCCGCGGGCCCCTCTGGAAACACCATATATTTT. Its protein is CASSAGPSGNTIYF. The full variable domain, with the rest looked up from reference TRBV18 and TRBJ1-3, is NAGVMQNPRHLVRRRGQEARLRCSPMKGHSHVYWYRQLPEEGLKFMVYLQKENIIDESGMPKERFSAEFPKEGPSILRIQQVVRGDSAAYFCASSAGPSGNTIYFGEGSWLTVV.

This chain connects TRBV6-5 to TRBJ2-1, with TRBD2 identical over 8 bases. CDR1 and CDR2 (germline): MNHEY, SVGAGI. CDR3 length: 15 amino acids. Trimming cost V 5 bases and J 3 bases; bases outside gene matches: 6. CDR3 sequence (DNA): TGTGCCAGCAGTCCCGGGAGGGTATACTACAATGAGCAGTTCTTC. The encoded protein is CASSPGRVYYNEQFF.

This sequence joins TRBV25-1 and TRBJ2-1; 10 nucleotides match TRBD1. Germline trimming cut 2 bases from V and 5 bases from J; bases unmatched to any gene: 3. CDR3 length: 15 residues. Germline V gene sequence: CDR1 MGHDK, CDR2 SYGVNS. The CDR3: CASSEDRGPHNEQFF. The CDR3 bases are TGTGCCAGCAGTGAAGACAGGGGGCCCCACAATGAGCAGTTCTTC.

This clone was seen a single time. This chain joins TRBV5-4 and TRBJ1-2; 7 bases fit TRBD1. This CDR3 spans 13 amino acids. The V and J ends lost 5 bases and 4 bases, in that order; junction bases with no gene match: 5. The germline CDR1 and CDR2 sequences are SGHNT and YYREEE (reference sequence). CDR3 DNA: TGTGCCAGCAGTAACGGGACAGCCTATGGCTACACCTTC. It codes for CASSNGTAYGYTF.

The genes are TRBV19 and TRBJ1-2; unclear D gene. The CDR3 sequence is 13 residues long. The germline V and J ends were trimmed by 3 bases and 2 bases, with 7 bases remaining between them. Germline CDR1 is LNHDA and CDR2 is SQIVND (reference sequence). DNA of the CDR3: TGTGCCAGTAGTATTCTCGGGAACTATGGCTACACCTTC. Protein sequence: CASSILGNYGYTF.

The chain has TRBV7-9 and TRBJ2-5; 12 positions match TRBD1. CDR1 is SEHNR and CDR2 is FQNEAQ in the germline V gene (reference sequence). V shed 10 bases and J 5 bases; nucleotides not matched to a gene: 11. The CDR3 extends over 15 amino acids. The DNA for the CDR3 is TGTGCCACGAGCGGCGGGACAGGGGGCCTGGAGACCCAGTACTTC. This codes for CATSGGTGGLETQYF. The full variable domain, completed using reference TRBV7-9 and TRBJ2-5, is DTGVSQNPRHKITKRGQNVTFRCDPISEHNRLYWYRQTLGQGPEFLTYFQNEAQLEKSRLLSDRFSAERPKGSFSTLEIQRTEQGDSAMYLCATSGGTGGLETQYFGPGTRLLVL.

The rearrangement uses TRBV30 and TRBJ2-7; D is unresolved. The V gene's germline CDR1 is GTSNPN and CDR2 SVGIG (reference sequence). V was clipped by 3 bases and J by 2 bases, with 8 bases between them. The CDR3 consists of 12 residues. The CDR3 DNA is TGTGCCTGGAGACCATTTACCTACGAGCAGTACTTC. Protein product: CAWRPFTYEQYF.

A few counts support this clone. V usage is TRBV13 and J usage is TRBJ2-7; the match to TRBD2 covers 14 bases. Losses at the gene ends were 5 bases for V and 3 bases for J; bases not matched to a gene: 3. CDR3 length: 15 amino acids. Germline V CDR1 and CDR2: PRHDT, FYEKMQ (reference sequence). In DNA form, the CDR3 reads TGTGCCAGCAGCCCCGGGACTAGCGGGAGCTACGAGCAGTACTTC. Protein product: CASSPGTSGSYEQYF.